This T cell receptor (beta chain) was profiled in a study of cytomegalovirus exposure and HLA in healthy donors. Study conclusions and caveats: Some TCR beta chains (roughly 160 of them) were listed as cytomegalovirus-associated.

This table comes from immunoSEQ multiplex PCR, and its TCRdb copy is limited to in-frame clones, with some not included. Of about 83,000 clones detected, approximately 96% appear once; the ten largest clones hold approximately 1.3%. As regards this clone: The antigen is undetermined.

The germline V gene has CDR1 ENHRY and CDR2 SYGVKD. Germline trimming cut 5 bases from V and 4 bases from J; bases unmatched to any gene: 5. The CDR3 is made up of 14 amino acids. Sequencing used PBMCs. The receptor was isolated from a woman in her late teens or twenties in good health and CMV-seronegative. The chain recombines TRBV10-3 with TRBJ1-1; TRBD1 matches at 9 bases. This CDR3 reads CAISSTGGSTEAFF. The CDR3 nucleotides are TGTGCCATCAGTTCGACAGGGGGGAGCACTGAAGCTTTCTTT.